These T cell receptor beta chains were read from a single sample in a study of vaccination effects on CD4 cells after COVID-19. Clones were sequenced by immunoSEQ multiplex PCR, and TCRdb holds only the in-frame ones, with some missing. The repertoire includes 40,000 or so clones, around 70% of them detected once, and less than 10% sits in the top ten. For these receptors, no antigen is known. The specimen comprised CD4+ T cells from PBMCs cultured without peptide, sampled after COVID-19 vaccination. The source of these receptors is a human donor who received a COVID-19 vaccine. Each CDR3 is given with its conserved first and last residue. The D gene is left open where the match is weak. Clone size is shown for a subset of rows, as once, few, many or a class of expanded clone.

clone_size,d_call,j_call,v_call,cdr3_length,cdr3_nt,cdr3_aa
.,.,TRBJ2-3,TRBV24-1,17,TGTGCCACCAGTTTAAGTGTGGGGCCTCGCAGGACAGATACGCAGTATTTT,CATSLSVGPRRTDTQYF
.,.,TRBJ1-1,TRBV6-4,14,TGTGCCAGCAGTGACTCGAGCCGGGGCACTGAAGCTTTCTTT,CASSDSSRGTEAFF
.,.,TRBJ2-3,TRBV5-1,14,TGCGCCAGCAGCCTAGGTTCGTTCGGGGATACGCAGTATTTT,CASSLGSFGDTQYF
.,TRBD2,TRBJ2-2,TRBV3-1/TRBV3-2,17,TGTGCCAGCAGCCAAGGAGGTAGCGGGGCATTTACCGGGGAGCTGTTTTTT,CASSQGGSGAFTGELFF
.,TRBD2,TRBJ2-3,TRBV5-1,17,TGCGCCAGCAGCTTGGCTAGCGGGGGAGGTTTTACAGATACGCAGTATTTT,CASSLASGGGFTDTQYF
.,TRBD2,TRBJ2-5,TRBV3-1/TRBV3-2,18,TGTGCCAGCAGCCAAGTATACGGACTAGCGGGGGGACAAGAGACCCAGTACTTC,CASSQVYGLAGGQETQYF
.,.,TRBJ2-3,TRBV5-1,12,TGCGCCAGCCCCTGGGGTGCAGATACGCAGTATTTT,CASPWGADTQYF
.,TRBD1,TRBJ1-6,TRBV5-8,14,TGTGCCAGCAGCCGGACAGGGGAAGATTCACCCCTCCACTTT,CASSRTGEDSPLHF
few,.,TRBJ2-5,TRBV19,12,TGTGCCAGTAGAGCAGGGAGTGGGACCCAGTACTTC,CASRAGSGTQYF
.,TRBD2,TRBJ2-1,TRBV2,13,TGTGCCAGCACTAGCGGGAGTTTCAATGAGCAGTTCTTC,CASTSGSFNEQFF
.,TRBD2,TRBJ2-1,TRBV27,16,TGTGCCAGCAGCATAGCGGGAGGGGGGGCCTACAATGAGCAGTTCTTC,CASSIAGGGAYNEQFF
.,TRBD1,TRBJ1-3,TRBV7-7,16,TGTGCCAGCAGCTATGGACAGGGGGCGCTTGGAAACACCATATATTTT,CASSYGQGALGNTIYF
.,.,TRBJ2-2,TRBV19,17,TGTGCCAGTACCCCATCGAAATGGGGGGAGAACACCGGGGAGCTGTTTTTT,CASTPSKWGENTGELFF
.,.,TRBJ2-3,TRBV12-3/TRBV12-4,13,TGTGCCAGCAGGGGAATAGCGCGGGATACGCAGTATTTT,CASRGIARDTQYF
.,TRBD1,TRBJ2-6,TRBV5-1,19,TGCGCCAGCAGCCCACTGGGGACAGGCTTAAGCTCTGGGGCCAACGTCCTGACTTTC,CASSPLGTGLSSGANVLTF
few,.,TRBJ2-7,TRBV15,13,TGTGCCACCAGCAGAGGGCAGGTCCCCGAGCAGTACTTC,CATSRGQVPEQYF
.,.,TRBJ2-2,TRBV7-7,16,TGTGCCAGCAGCCAGGGACGGTTACTTAACACCGGGGAGCTGTTTTTT,CASSQGRLLNTGELFF
.,TRBD1,TRBJ2-6,TRBV27,17,TGTGCCAGCAGTTTGAAGGACAGGGCCTCTGGGGCCAACGTCCTGACTTTC,CASSLKDRASGANVLTF
.,TRBD1,TRBJ1-5,TRBV10-3,15,TGTGCCATCAGTGAGTCTGCGGACAGGAATCAGCCCCAGCATTTT,CAISESADRNQPQHF
.,.,TRBJ2-2,TRBV5-4,15,TGTGCCAGCAGCTTGTTTCGAACGAACACCGGGGAGCTGTTTTTT,CASSLFRTNTGELFF